Sequencing of this TCR beta chain was carried out in a study of blood T cell repertoires in COVID-19. Study summary: The United States, Italy and Spain provided the acute and convalescent COVID-19 samples.

Germline-derived CDR1 and CDR2 are GTSNPN and SVGIG (reference sequence). CDR3 length: 14 residues. Trimming stripped 3 bases from V and 0 bases from J, with 11 bases between. The table came from immunoSEQ multiplex PCR; TCRdb's copy has only in-frame clones and leaves some out. The table has 150,000 to 200,000 clones, over 70% seen once. This TCR was sampled from a woman between 40 and 55 years old with acute COVID-19. The sample was PBMCs or T cells enriched from blood (not recorded which). The V and J genes are TRBV30 and TRBJ1-2; tentatively, D is TRBD1 (5 bases). CDR3 protein: CAWRQAGTNYGYTF. The CDR3 bases are TGTGCCTGGAGACAGGCAGGTACTAACTATGGCTACACCTTC.